These T cell receptor beta chains were read from a single sample in a study of CD8 T cells in Susac syndrome. TCRdb redid the calling of the immunoSEQ multiplex PCR reads with MiXCR, one entry per CDR3 protein. The table has 65,000 to 90,000 distinct CDR3 sequences, approximately 95% seen once. The sequenced sample consisted of CD8+ T cells from PBMCs. The origin of the receptors is a human donor with multiple sclerosis. Both conserved end residues are part of each CDR3. Each record gives: V gene, D gene, J gene, clone size, CDR3 protein, CDR3 DNA. D genes are given only for firm matches. Rows may omit the clone size; those that give it use once, few, many or a size class.

>TRBV3-1|.|TRBJ2-7|.
CASSQVTGSYEQYF
TGTGCCAGCAGCCAAGTTACGGGCTCCTACGAGCAGTACTTC
>TRBV11-2|TRBD1|TRBJ2-1|.
CASSPGQASGNEQFF
TGTGCCAGCAGCCCGGGACAGGCCTCTGGGAATGAGCAGTTCTTC
>TRBV5-1|.|TRBJ2-7|.
CASSLGESLLEQYF
TGCGCCAGCAGCTTGGGGGAATCTTTACTGGAGCAGTACTTC
>TRBV27|.|TRBJ2-1|.
CASSRGFSSYNEQFF
TGTGCCAGCAGCCGAGGGTTTAGCTCCTACAATGAGCAGTTCTTC
>TRBV27|TRBD2|TRBJ2-5|.
CASSPTSGRAKETQYF
TGTGCCAGCAGTCCAACTAGCGGGAGGGCCAAGGAGACCCAGTACTTC
>TRBV5-1|.|TRBJ1-1|.
CASSLGRGGTEAFF
TGCGCCAGCAGCTTGGGACGGGGGGGCACTGAAGCTTTCTTT
>TRBV6-1|.|TRBJ1-6|.
CASSDQGLNSPLHF
TGTGCCAGCAGTGATCAGGGTCTTAACTCACCCCTCCACTTT
>TRBV12-3/TRBV12-4|.|TRBJ2-5|.
CASRAGVETQYF
TGTGCCAGCAGGGCCGGGGTTGAGACCCAGTACTTC
>TRBV29-1|TRBD2|TRBJ2-1|once
CSVEGTSGSYNEQFF
TGCAGCGTTGAAGGGACTAGCGGGAGTTACAATGAGCAGTTCTTC
>TRBV13|.|TRBJ2-1|.
CASSASYNEQFF
TGTGCCAGCAGCGCCTCCTACAATGAGCAGTTCTTC
>TRBV29-1|TRBD2|TRBJ2-1|once
CSVTSGIYNEQFF
TGCAGCGTTACTAGCGGGATCTACAATGAGCAGTTCTTC
>TRBV25-1|TRBD2|TRBJ2-5|.
CASSDSPWGLAEETQYF
TGTGCCAGCAGTGACTCCCCTTGGGGACTAGCGGAAGAGACCCAGTACTTC
>TRBV7-2|.|TRBJ2-7|.
CASSSLRDPREQYF
TGTGCCAGCAGCTCCCTCCGGGACCCCCGCGAGCAGTACTTC
>TRBV5-6|.|TRBJ2-3|.
CASSLPVRDTQYF
TGTGCCAGCAGCTTACCAGTGAGGGATACGCAGTATTTT
>TRBV29-1|.|TRBJ2-2|.
CSVPNPRTGELFF
TGCAGCGTTCCCAACCCCAGAACCGGGGAGCTGTTTTTT
>TRBV7-9|.|TRBJ2-2|.
CASSLVLPNTGELFF
TGTGCCAGCAGCTTAGTTCTTCCGAACACCGGGGAGCTGTTTTTT
>TRBV5-1|.|TRBJ2-7|.
CASSPRVPGSTYEQYF
TGCGCCAGCAGCCCTCGAGTTCCAGGGAGCACCTACGAGCAGTACTTC
>TRBV13|TRBD1|TRBJ2-4|.
CASSENRGAKNIQYF
TGTGCCAGCAGCGAAAACAGGGGAGCCAAAAACATTCAGTACTTC
>TRBV5-1|.|TRBJ2-7|few
CASSVPQGVGDEQYF
TGCGCCAGCAGCGTACCCCAGGGAGTCGGCGACGAGCAGTACTTC
>TRBV29-1|.|TRBJ1-1|once
CSVRGGTGRAFF
TGCAGCGTCCGAGGTGGGACGGGTCGGGCTTTCTTT
>TRBV9|.|TRBJ1-5|.
CASSEFSGQPQHF
TGTGCCAGCAGCGAGTTCTCCGGACAGCCCCAGCATTTT
>TRBV5-4|.|TRBJ2-1|.
CASSPYDSLASYNEQFF
TGTGCCAGCAGCCCCTATGACAGCTTAGCGTCCTACAATGAGCAGTTCTTC
>TRBV7-2|.|TRBJ2-1|.
CASSPQSGTPYNEQFF
TGTGCCAGCAGCCCACAGAGTGGGACGCCTTACAATGAGCAGTTCTTC
>TRBV7-9|.|TRBJ1-2|.
CASSPHPNYGYTF
TGTGCCAGCAGCCCACACCCTAACTATGGCTACACCTTC
>TRBV6-6|.|TRBJ2-7|.
CASSYLERYEQYF
TGTGCCAGCAGTTACCTCGAAAGATACGAGCAGTACTTC
>TRBV18|.|TRBJ2-1|.
CASSPLHPDEQFF
TGTGCCAGCTCACCACTTCACCCCGATGAGCAGTTCTTC
>TRBV5-1|TRBD1|TRBJ1-2|.
CASSFGDAGQGRNYGYTF
TGCGCCAGCAGCTTCGGTGATGCAGGACAGGGTCGTAACTATGGCTACACCTTC
>TRBV29-1|TRBD2|TRBJ2-7|.
CSVGGGSTYEQYF
TGCAGCGTTGGCGGGGGGTCCACCTACGAGCAGTACTTC
>TRBV27|TRBD1|TRBJ1-6|once
CASCEGALGSPLHF
TGTGCCAGTTGTGAGGGGGCCTTGGGTTCACCCCTCCACTTT
>TRBV13|TRBD2|TRBJ2-1|.
CASRLGEGYNEQFF
TGTGCCAGCAGACTTGGGGAGGGGTACAATGAGCAGTTCTTC
>TRBV29-1|.|TRBJ2-7|.
CSVVAGTLYEQYF
TGCAGCGTTGTAGCAGGGACCCTCTACGAGCAGTACTTC
>TRBV7-8|.|TRBJ1-3|.
CASSLATGSGNTIYF
TGTGCCAGCAGCCTAGCGACAGGATCTGGAAACACCATATATTTT
>TRBV12-3/TRBV12-4|.|TRBJ2-4|.
CASSLGTEEAKNIQYF
TGTGCCAGCAGTTTAGGTACTGAGGAAGCCAAAAACATTCAGTACTTC
>TRBV7-2|.|TRBJ1-6|.
CASSPISSPLHF
TGTGCCAGCAGCCCCATCTCTTCACCCCTCCACTTT
>TRBV7-2|.|TRBJ1-5|few
CASSLGQSNQPQHF
TGTGCCAGCAGCTTAGGTCAGAGCAATCAGCCCCAGCATTTT
>TRBV9|.|TRBJ2-5|.
CASSVGKTQYF
TGTGCCAGCAGCGTCGGAAAGACCCAGTACTTC
>TRBV12-3/TRBV12-4|TRBD1|TRBJ1-2|.
CASSLARGQPVGYTF
TGTGCCAGCAGTTTAGCGAGGGGACAGCCGGTGGGCTACACCTTC
>TRBV9|TRBD1|TRBJ2-2|.
CASSVNLRSGGANTGELFF
TGTGCCAGCAGCGTGAATCTACGTTCAGGGGGCGCGAACACCGGGGAGCTGTTTTTT
>TRBV27|.|TRBJ2-3|.
CASSLLGDTQYF
TGTGCCAGCAGTTTACTAGGGGATACGCAGTATTTT
>TRBV12-3/TRBV12-4|.|TRBJ1-2|.
CASTLGGSNYGYTF
TGTGCCAGCACCTTGGGGGGCTCTAACTATGGCTACACCTTC
>TRBV30|.|TRBJ1-1|.
CAWSVPESLLNTEAFF
TGTGCCTGGAGTGTACCAGAGTCTCTTCTGAACACTGAAGCTTTCTTT
>TRBV29-1|.|TRBJ2-7|once
CSVQKSDGYEQYF
TGCAGCGTTCAGAAGTCGGACGGCTACGAGCAGTACTTC
>TRBV11-1|.|TRBJ2-7|.
CASSPFRVWYEQYF
TGTGCCAGCAGCCCTTTTCGGGTTTGGTACGAGCAGTACTTC
>TRBV14|.|TRBJ2-7|.
CASSPGRGYEQYF
TGTGCCAGCAGCCCGGGCCGTGGGTACGAGCAGTACTTC
>TRBV3-1|.|TRBJ2-5|.
CASSQVKEGHQTQYF
TGTGCCAGCAGCCAAGTAAAAGAGGGGCATCAGACCCAGTACTTC
>TRBV30|TRBD1|TRBJ1-1|.
CAGGLRTGMTEAFF
TGTGCCGGAGGCCTTAGGACAGGGATGACTGAAGCTTTCTTT
>TRBV6-1|.|TRBJ2-5|.
CASRGLREETQYF
TGTGCCAGCAGGGGCTTAAGGGAAGAGACCCAGTACTTC
>TRBV29-1|TRBD1|TRBJ2-2|.
CSVEARPTGESYTGELFF
TGCAGCGTTGAAGCCCGCCCGACAGGGGAGAGTTACACCGGGGAGCTGTTTTTT
>TRBV29-1|.|TRBJ1-1|.
CSVVRGEGWGLDTEAFF
TGCAGCGTTGTCAGAGGGGAGGGCTGGGGCTTGGACACTGAAGCTTTCTTT
>TRBV12-3/TRBV12-4|TRBD2|TRBJ2-5|.
CASSLLAGGFQETQYF
TGTGCCAGCAGTTTACTAGCGGGAGGGTTCCAAGAGACCCAGTACTTC
>TRBV6-5|.|TRBJ1-2|.
CASSLEGGHYGYTF
TGTGCCAGCTCGCTGGAGGGAGGCCACTATGGCTACACCTTC
>TRBV7-9|TRBD1|TRBJ1-4|.
CASSLDRGGEKLFF
TGTGCCAGCAGCTTAGACAGGGGAGGAGAAAAACTGTTTTTT
>TRBV5-1|TRBD1|TRBJ2-7|.
CASSPGDRRPYEQYF
TGCGCCAGCAGCCCGGGGGACAGGAGGCCCTACGAGCAGTACTTC
>TRBV24-1|.|TRBJ2-2|.
CATSDLHTGELFF
TGTGCCACCAGTGATTTACACACCGGGGAGCTGTTTTTT
>TRBV18|TRBD1|TRBJ1-4|.
CASSQTGPNEKLFF
TGTGCCAGCTCACAGACAGGGCCTAATGAAAAACTGTTTTTT
>TRBV4-2|.|TRBJ2-1|.
CASSQVTDSEQFF
TGTGCCAGCAGCCAAGTCACCGATTCTGAGCAGTTCTTC
>TRBV30|.|TRBJ1-5|.
CAWSSTREVFSPLHF
TGTGCCTGGAGCTCCACTCGGGAAGTTTTTTCCCCTTTGCATTTT
>TRBV27|.|TRBJ1-1|.
CASVRYRDTHTEAFF
TGTGCCAGCGTCAGGTACAGGGATACACACACTGAAGCTTTCTTT